This T cell receptor (beta chain) was observed in a study of CD8 T cells in Susac syndrome. FACS was used to enrich TEMRA cells, whereas the CD8+ and CD4+ T cells were obtained by negative isolation. The CDR3 consists of 12 residues. Trimming removed 2 bases at V and 5 bases at J, with 4 bases between. Germline CDR1 is LGHDT and CDR2 is YNNKEL (reference sequence). A quantity of about 0.45 to 1 ug RNA underwent reverse transcription using random hexamers. Coverage of TCR beta CDR3 amplification by immunoSEQ multiplex PCR extended to 54 Vbeta and 13 Jbeta. TCRdb passed the immunoSEQ multiplex PCR reads through MiXCR, listing each CDR3 protein once. Here the sample spans fewer than 350,000 distinct CDR3 sequences, about 90% being singletons. General study results and limits: As the study acknowledged, the number of individuals who were part of its TCR sequencing and HLA analysis was relatively small.

On this clonotype itself: The target antigen is unknown.

The sample consisted of CD4+ T cells from PBMCs. The sequence was collected from a human donor with multiple sclerosis. This chain links TRBV3-1 with TRBJ2-1; D not certain. The CDR3 DNA follows: TGTGCCAGCAGCCAATTACACAATGAGCAGTTCTTC. This sequence encodes CASSQLHNEQFF.